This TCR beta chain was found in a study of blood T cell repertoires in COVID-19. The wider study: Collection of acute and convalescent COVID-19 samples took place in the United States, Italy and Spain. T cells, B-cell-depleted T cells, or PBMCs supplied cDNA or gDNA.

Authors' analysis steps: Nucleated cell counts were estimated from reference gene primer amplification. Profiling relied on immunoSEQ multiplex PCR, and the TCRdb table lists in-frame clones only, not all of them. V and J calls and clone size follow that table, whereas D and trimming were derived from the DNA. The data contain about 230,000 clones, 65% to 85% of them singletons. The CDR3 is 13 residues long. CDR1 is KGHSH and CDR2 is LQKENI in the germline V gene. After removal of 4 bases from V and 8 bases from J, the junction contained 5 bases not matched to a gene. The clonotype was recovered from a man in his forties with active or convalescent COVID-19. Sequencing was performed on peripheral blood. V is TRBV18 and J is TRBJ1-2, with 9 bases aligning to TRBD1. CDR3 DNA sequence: TGTGCCAGCTCACACGGACAGGGGAACGGCTACACCTTC. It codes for CASSHGQGNGYTF.